This T cell receptor beta chain was recovered during a study of T cell changes during pregnancy in multiple sclerosis. This clone was observed a single time. This table comes from immunoSEQ multiplex PCR, and its TCRdb copy is limited to in-frame clones, with some not included. The table lists around 100,000 clones, approximately 90% of them singletons. V was trimmed by 3 bases and J by 2 bases, leaving 7 bases between them. The length of the CDR3 is 13 residues. The germline CDR1 and CDR2 sequences are LNHDA and SQIVND (reference sequence). This specimen was peripheral blood, taken after pregnancy. The V call is TRBV19, the J call TRBJ1-1; D may be TRBD1 (6 bases). The sequence was collected from a female donor with multiple sclerosis, enrolled in a pregnancy study. CDR3 DNA: TGTGCCAGTAGTATCAGGGGAAACACTGAAGCTTTCTTT. This gives the protein CASSIRGNTEAFF.